These 5 T cell receptor beta chains came from one sample sequenced in a study of cytomegalovirus exposure and HLA in healthy donors. The PCR ran on 60 Vbeta and 13 Jbeta primers. TCRdb's table, derived via immunoSEQ multiplex PCR, lists solely in-frame clones and lacks some. There are about 150,000 clones in the sample; around 77% occur only once, and around 4.8% lies in the top ten. Input material: PBMCs. These TCRs come from a man aged 25 to 45 in good health.

The gene calls are TRBV9 and TRBJ2-3; TRBD1 matches 9 bases. The CDR3 extends over 20 amino acids. Trimming at V came to 3 bases and at J to 6 bases, leaving 23 bases not matched to a gene. Germline V gives CDR1 SGDLS, CDR2 YYNGEE. The CDR3 sequence is CASSETGTGSFTTTVDTQYF. Here the CDR3 DNA reads TGTGCCAGCAGCGAGACCGGGACAGGGTCCTTTACAACCACCGTGGATACGCAGTATTTT.

The rearrangement joins TRBV19 to TRBJ2-7; 8 bases agree with TRBD1. V dropped 5 bases and J dropped 2; count of bases not matched to a gene: 8. CDR3 size: 15 residues. The germline V gene has CDR1 LNHDA and CDR2 SQIVND (reference sequence). Written as DNA, the CDR3 is TGTGCCAGTAGTGCCATCTGGGACAGGACCTACGAGCAGTACTTC. Translating it yields CASSAIWDRTYEQYF.

The gene calls are TRBV27 and TRBJ1-2; 10 positions agree with TRBD1. The CDR3 extends over 14 amino acids. Losses at the gene ends were 6 bases for V and 9 bases for J; bases not matched to a gene: 10. Germline CDR1 reads MNHEY; CDR2 reads SMNVEV (reference sequence). CDR3 sequence reads: CASSRQGAGRRYTF. The DNA for the CDR3 is TGTGCCAGCAGCCGACAGGGGGCCGGCCGGCGCTACACCTTC.

CDR3 coding DNA: TGTGCCAGCAGCTCACTCTTCATGCAGTATTTT. It specifies CASSSLFMQYF. The chain links TRBV5-8 to TRBJ2-3, with unresolved D. The germline V and J ends were trimmed by 3 bases and 11 bases, with 10 bases remaining between them. CDR3 length: 11 residues. The germline V gene encodes CDR1 SGHTS and CDR2 YDEGEE.

This clone was recorded a few times. CDR3 sequence reads: CASSSGTSYEQYF. DNA of the CDR3: TGTGCCAGCAGTTCCGGGACAAGCTACGAGCAGTACTTC. This sequence joins TRBV6-5 and TRBJ2-7; perhaps TRBD1 as D (6 bases). The ends were cut back, 4 bases at V and 3 bases at J, with 10 bases in the middle. The V gene's germline CDR1 is MNHEY and CDR2 SVGAGI. CDR3 length: 13 amino acids.